These 10 T cell receptor beta chains were all obtained from the same sample, sequenced in a study of blood T cells in healthy people across ages. Using a J-beta primer mix together with a sample-barcoded 5' primer, a second PCR was run for roughly 6 to 11 cycles. TCRdb ran MiXCR on the 5' RACE reads and lists one entry per CDR3 protein. The profile shows 800,000 or so distinct CDR3 sequences, around 68% of them singletons. Sequencing used blood. The receptors were sampled from a man under 40 in good health.

The genes are TRBV7-2 and TRBJ2-3; the D is unclear. CDR1 SGHTA and CDR2 FQGNSA come from the germline V gene. This CDR3 comprises 15 residues. The V and J ends lost 2 bases and 6 bases respectively, with 15 bases between them. This chain's CDR3 is CASSLSTWTRDTQYF. The CDR3 nucleotides are TGTGCCAGCAGCTTATCGACATGGACGCGGGATACGCAGTATTTT.

V usage is TRBV12-5 and J usage is TRBJ2-2, with D possibly matching TRBD1 (6 bases). The CDR3 is made up of 13 amino acids. Trimming cost V 5 bases and J 6 bases, with 10 bases left between them. Per germline, CDR1 LGHNT and CDR2 FRNRAP. CDR3 coding DNA: TGTGCTAGTGGTGCAGGGGTGTCCGGGGAGCTGTTTTTT. It translates to CASGAGVSGELFF. Based on the CDR3 plus reference TRBV12-5 and TRBJ2-2, the full variable domain is DARVTQTPRHKVTEMGQEVTMRCQPILGHNTVFWYRQTMMQGLELLAYFRNRAPLDDSGMPKDRFSAEMPDATLATLKIQPSEPRDSAVYFCASGAGVSGELFFGEGSRLTVL.

CDR3 DNA sequence: TGTGCCAGCAGTGGTGGGCCCAACAATGAGCAGTTCTTC. Protein product: CASSGGPNNEQFF. The V call is TRBV27, the J call TRBJ2-1; D is undetermined. V lost 5 bases to trimming and J lost 5 bases, with 10 bases between them. Germline-derived CDR1 and CDR2 are MNHEY and SMNVEV (reference sequence). The CDR3 is 13 residues long.

CDR3 in amino acids: CASSSFLEQFF. In nucleotides, the CDR3 is TGTGCCAGCAGTTCCTTCCTGGAGCAGTTCTTC. The chain recombines TRBV6-5 with TRBJ2-1; no firm D call. Germline CDR1 and CDR2: MNHEY and SVGAGI. The CDR3 totals 11 residues. The germline V and J ends were trimmed by 4 bases and 10 bases, with 8 bases remaining between them.

The chain employs TRBV4-2 and TRBJ1-2; D is perhaps TRBD1 (5 bases). Germline assignment: CDR1 LGHNA and CDR2 YNFKEQ. V was trimmed by 1 base and J by 5 bases, leaving 20 bases between them. There are 17 residues in the CDR3. CDR3 protein: CASSQAGGGPIHYGYTF. DNA for the CDR3: TGTGCCAGCAGCCAAGCTGGGGGTGGACCGATCCATTATGGCTACACCTTC.

The chain carries TRBV4-3 and TRBJ1-2; D call uncertain. CDR1 and CDR2 (germline): LGHNA, YSLEER. The CDR3 consists of 13 residues. V lost 2 bases and J lost 8, with 12 bases in between. The CDR3 DNA reads as TGCGCCAGCAGCCAACTGATAGGAGACGGCTACACCTTC. Its protein is CASSQLIGDGYTF.

The V call is TRBV7-8, the J call TRBJ1-6; D is uncertain. V gave up 7 bases and J gave up 10 bases, with 17 bases separating them. The CDR3 has 14 amino acids. The V gene's germline CDR1 is SGHVS and CDR2 FQNEAQ. The CDR3 coding sequence is TGTGCCAGCACAAGGGTTGAGGGCGGATCACCCCTCCACTTT. Its protein product is CASTRVEGGSPLHF.

V is TRBV12-3 or TRBV12-4 and J is TRBJ2-3, with 7 bases aligning to TRBD1. V gave up 4 bases and J gave up 7 bases; unmatched junction bases: 11. This CDR3 contains 15 residues. The CDR3 region has the DNA TGTGCCAGCAGTTCCACCTCCCAGGGGGTGAATACGCAGTATTTT. Its protein is CASSSTSQGVNTQYF.

This rearrangement joins TRBV5-1 to TRBJ2-7, with TRBD1 matching over 7 bases. The CDR3 extends over 15 amino acids. Trimming cost V 5 bases and J 0 bases; bases outside gene matches: 8. Germline V gene lookup returns CDR1 SGHRS and CDR2 YFSETQ. This CDR3 reads CASSLTGASSYEQYF. CDR3 nucleotide sequence: TGCGCCAGCAGTCTAACAGGGGCGAGCTCCTACGAGCAGTACTTC.

The chain combines TRBV7-3 with TRBJ2-7; 10 bases are shared with TRBD1. The V gene end was trimmed by 1 base and the J gene end by 9 bases; junction bases not matched to a gene: 12. The germline V gene has CDR1 SGHTA and CDR2 FQGTGA. The CDR3 runs 16 residues. CDR3 coding DNA: TGTGCCAGCAGCTTAAGGGGGGGACAGGGGTCATATGGGCAGTACTTC. Translating it yields CASSLRGGQGSYGQYF.